The 27 T cell receptor beta chains in this list originate from one sample, sequenced in a study of OX40 agonist ivuxolimab in advanced cancers. This table comes from immunoSEQ multiplex PCR, and its TCRdb copy is limited to in-frame clones, with some not included. The data hold about 82,000 clones, with about 86% observed a single time. This material consisted of CD4+ or CD8+ T cells sorted from blood, taken in a trial of the OX40 agonist ivuxolimab. These receptors were obtained from an adult with an advanced solid tumor such as melanoma, head and neck, liver or kidney cancer.

CDR3 in DNA: TGTGCCAGCAGCGACGGGAATACGCCATACAATGAGCAGTTCTTC. Its protein is CASSDGNTPYNEQFF. The rearrangement uses TRBV9 and TRBJ2-1; possible D gene TRBD2, 5 bases. Germline lookup yields CDR1 SGDLS and CDR2 YYNGEE. Trimming pared 3 bases from V and 4 bases from J, leaving 14 bases between. This CDR3 has 15 amino acids. The complete variable domain, with remaining parts taken from reference TRBV9 and TRBJ2-1, reads DSGVTQTPKHLITATGQRVTLRCSPRSGDLSVYWYQQSLDQGLQFLIQYYNGEERAKGNILERFSAQQFPDLHSELNLSSLELGDSALYFCASSDGNTPYNEQFFGPGTRLTVL.

CDR3 loop: CASSLIRGVLGGYTF. The CDR3 DNA reads TGCGCCAGCAGCCTTATCAGGGGAGTTCTGGGTGGCTACACCTTC. This chain connects TRBV4-1 to TRBJ1-2, with a weak D call TRBD1 (6 bases). V was pared by 4 bases and J by 7 bases, with 19 bases between. The CDR3 length is 15 residues. Per the germline V gene, CDR1 is MGHRA and CDR2 is YSYEKL.

The gene calls are TRBV18 and TRBJ2-7; 10 bases map to TRBD2. The CDR3 is made up of 15 amino acids. V shed 3 bases and J 2 bases; nucleotides not matched to a gene: 4. Germline V gene data show CDR1 as KGHSH and CDR2 as LQKENI. The CDR3 DNA reads TGTGCCAGCTCACCCCCTAGCGGGAGTCCCTACGAGCAGTACTTC. It codes for CASSPPSGSPYEQYF. Full variable domain (rest looked up from reference TRBV18 and TRBJ2-7): NAGVMQNPRHLVRRRGQEARLRCSPMKGHSHVYWYRQLPEEGLKFMVYLQKENIIDESGMPKERFSAEFPKEGPSILRIQQVVRGDSAAYFCASSPPSGSPYEQYFGPGTRLTVT.

The rearrangement links TRBV5-4 to TRBJ2-3; TRBD2 matches at 9 bases. Germline V gene data show CDR1 as SGHNT and CDR2 as YYREEE (reference sequence). V was pared by 4 bases and J by 4 bases, with 4 bases of the junction left unmatched. The CDR3 spans 14 residues. For the CDR3, the DNA is TGTGCCAGCAGCCAGGGACTAGCCCCAGATACGCAGTATTTT. This encodes CASSQGLAPDTQYF.

The CDR3 is CASSSRTSGTDTQYF. The CDR3 bases are TGTGCCAGCAGCTCCCGGACTAGCGGGACAGATACGCAGTATTTT. V gene TRBV7-2 combines with J gene TRBJ2-3; 11 bases are a match to TRBD2. Trimming took 4 bases from V and 3 from J; bases not matched to a gene: 3. CDR1 SGHTA and CDR2 FQGNSA come from the germline V gene. The CDR3 extends over 15 amino acids.

This clone was detected only once. V usage is TRBV7-9 and J usage is TRBJ1-2; TRBD1 matches 10 bases. J gave up 7 bases and V 7 bases, and 9 bases lay outside the gene matches. Germline CDR1 SEHNR, CDR2 FQNEAQ (reference sequence). CDR3 length: 14 amino acids. The CDR3 protein is CASTMDRGIIGYTF. CDR3 sequence (DNA): TGTGCCAGCACTATGGACAGGGGGATTATTGGCTACACCTTC.

This chain links TRBV6-5 with TRBJ2-7, with 14 bases that match TRBD2. The germline V gene encodes CDR1 MNHEY and CDR2 SVGAGI. Trimming cost V 5 bases and J 9 bases; bases outside gene matches: 9. There are 15 residues in the CDR3. CDR3 sequence (DNA): TGTGCCAGCAGTACCCCCGGGACTAGCGGGAGTGGGCAGTACTTC. Protein: CASSTPGTSGSGQYF.

This clone was observed a single time. The chain employs TRBV15 and TRBJ2-5; TRBD2 aligns across 7 bases. In germline, CDR1 is LNHNV, CDR2 YYDKDF (reference sequence). The CDR3 length is 14 residues. The trim removed 1 base at V and 5 bases at J, leaving 4 bases unmatched. The CDR3 DNA sequence: TGTGCCACCAGCAGAGGACTAGCCATGGAGACCCAGTACTTC. Translated: CATSRGLAMETQYF.

This sequence joins TRBV18 and TRBJ2-7; a possible D gene is TRBD1 (6 bases). The germline CDR1 and CDR2 sequences are KGHSH and LQKENI. Trimming removed 2 bases at V and 0 bases at J, with 14 bases between. The CDR3 totals 16 residues. The CDR3 region has the DNA TGTGCCAGCTCACCATTTAAGGACAGCCGCTCCTACGAGCAGTACTTC. Amino acids: CASSPFKDSRSYEQYF.

The gene calls are TRBV28 and TRBJ2-1; tentatively, D is TRBD1 or TRBD2 (5 bases each). This CDR3 region has 18 residues. Germline-derived CDR1 and CDR2 are MDHEN and SYDVKM. V lost 2 bases and J lost 0, with 17 bases in between. The CDR3 nucleotides read TGTGCCAGCAGTTTACCAACGGGACCTACCTTCTCCTACAATGAGCAGTTCTTC. Protein: CASSLPTGPTFSYNEQFF.

The chain links TRBV18 to TRBJ1-2; TRBD1 agrees at 9 bases. Germline CDR1 is KGHSH and CDR2 is LQKENI. Germline trimming cut 2 bases from V and 4 bases from J; bases unmatched to any gene: 5. CDR3 size: 15 residues. In DNA, the CDR3 is TGTGCCAGCTCACCAGACAGGGGGGATATCTATGGCTACACCTTC. Protein sequence: CASSPDRGDIYGYTF.

This chain's CDR3 is CSAPRDYGYTF. DNA for the CDR3: TGCAGTGCCCCTAGGGACTATGGCTACACCTTC. The gene calls are TRBV20-1 and TRBJ1-2; the D is unclear. The germline V and J ends were trimmed by 6 bases and 3 bases, with 8 bases remaining between them. The CDR3 runs 11 residues. The germline gives CDR1 DFQATT, CDR2 SNEGSKA (reference sequence).

Remarks on this clone: One end of the junction fails to match germline, which may point to a read error. This sequence joins TRBV7-7 and TRBJ2-1, with a weak D call TRBD2 (6 bases). The germline gives CDR1 SSHAT, CDR2 FNYEAQ (reference sequence). CDR3 size: 14 residues. For the CDR3, the DNA is TGTGCTAGCAGCTTAGCACTAGCCTACGGTGAGCAGTTCTTC. Translated, it gives CASSLALAYGEQFF.

The V gene is TRBV14, the J gene TRBJ2-3, with TRBD2 identical over 7 bases. Germline V gene data show CDR1 as SGHDN and CDR2 as FVKESK. The ends lost 5 bases at V and 8 bases at J; junction bases unmatched: 7. The CDR3 loop spans 13 amino acids. The CDR3 DNA reads as TGTGCCAGCAGCACCGGACTAGTGGGTACGCAGTATTTT. It yields the protein CASSTGLVGTQYF.

This clone was picked up one time. The chain joins TRBV10-3 to TRBJ2-7; no clear D. Per germline, CDR1 ENHRY and CDR2 SYGVKD. V lost 6 bases to trimming and J lost 2 bases, with 8 bases between them. The CDR3 spans 12 residues. In DNA form, the CDR3 reads TGTGCCATCAGATCGCCCCCCTACGAGCAGTACTTC. Its translation is CAIRSPPYEQYF.

This clone was seen only once. The chain employs TRBV10-2 and TRBJ2-3, with TRBD1 matching 11 bases. The V and J ends lost 6 bases and 2 bases, in that order; junction bases with no gene match: 4. Germline V gene data show CDR1 as WSHSY and CDR2 as SAAADI. This CDR3 spans 15 amino acids. This CDR3 reads CASRPGQGDTDTQYF. CDR3 nucleotides: TGCGCCAGCAGACCGGGACAGGGGGACACAGATACGCAGTATTTT.

The chain couples TRBV29-1 to TRBJ2-1; 7 nucleotides match TRBD1. The germline CDR1 and CDR2 sequences are SQVTM and ANQGSEA. The CDR3 runs 13 residues. The trim removed 7 bases at V and 5 bases at J, leaving 8 bases unmatched. In DNA, the CDR3 is TGCAGCGCCCAAAGAGGGACAGACAATGAGCAGTTCTTC. This encodes CSAQRGTDNEQFF.

The chain has TRBV7-9 and TRBJ2-5, with 14 positions matching TRBD2. J was trimmed by 3 bases and V by 5 bases; bases with no gene match: 8. The CDR3 covers 17 residues. Germline values: CDR1 SEHNR, CDR2 FQNEAQ (reference sequence). CDR3 nucleotide sequence: TGTGCCAGCAGCCACTACCGACTAGCGGGAGGGGAAGAGACCCAGTACTTC. Protein product: CASSHYRLAGGEETQYF.

The chain recombines TRBV4-2 with TRBJ1-1, with a weak D call TRBD1 (6 bases). CDR3 size: 13 residues. The V end was cut by 5 bases, the J end by 7 bases, with 14 bases between. CDR1 and CDR2 (germline): LGHNA, YNFKEQ. The CDR3: CASSADRLDEAFF. The CDR3 DNA is TGTGCCAGCAGCGCCGACAGGCTAGATGAAGCTTTCTTT.

The rearrangement links TRBV28 to TRBJ2-6, with 7 bases fitting TRBD1. The junction had 4 bases not matched to a gene; V was cut back by 5 bases and J by 0 bases. This CDR3 is 16 amino acids long. Germline values: CDR1 MDHEN, CDR2 SYDVKM. The CDR3 spells CASSRTGLSGANVLTF. The CDR3 DNA is TGTGCCAGCAGTAGGACAGGCCTCTCTGGGGCCAACGTCCTGACTTTC.

This chain connects TRBV6-5 to TRBJ2-7; maybe TRBD2 (7 bases). Germline values: CDR1 MNHEY, CDR2 SVGAGI. Trimming shortened V by 6 bases and J by 2 bases, and 11 bases separated the two germline ends. The CDR3 contains 13 residues. The CDR3 sequence: CASSERDTYEQYF. The CDR3 coding sequence is TGTGCCAGCAGCGAGCGGGACACCTACGAGCAGTACTTC.

This clone was detected many times. The chain employs TRBV14 and TRBJ2-7; D is uncertain. In germline, CDR1 is SGHDN, CDR2 FVKESK. V was trimmed by 5 bases and J by 0 bases, leaving 11 bases between them. This CDR3 is built from 14 residues. The CDR3 here is CASSIRRSSYEQYF. The CDR3 nucleotides read TGTGCCAGCAGCATTCGACGGAGCTCCTACGAGCAGTACTTC.

This rearrangement joins TRBV6-1 to TRBJ2-1; 10 bases align to TRBD1. J gave up 14 bases and V 5 bases, and 9 bases lay outside the gene matches. The V gene's germline CDR1 is MNHNS and CDR2 SASEGT. CDR3 length: 13 residues. In nucleotides, the CDR3 is TGTGCCAGCAGTCTAATGTGGGACAGGGGAAAGTTCTTC. This translates into CASSLMWDRGKFF.

The chain employs TRBV7-2 and TRBJ2-3, with 12 bases that match TRBD2. CDR1 SGHTA and CDR2 FQGNSA come from the germline V gene. The length of the CDR3 is 18 residues. V lost 4 bases and J lost 0; bases outside the gene matches: 8. The CDR3 protein is CASSSQTSGSLSTDTQYF. CDR3 DNA sequence: TGTGCCAGCAGCTCCCAGACTAGCGGGAGTCTAAGCACAGATACGCAGTATTTT. The full variable domain, rest sourced from reference TRBV7-2 and TRBJ2-3, is GAGVSQSPSNKVTEKGKDVELRCDPISGHTALYWYRQSLGQGLEFLIYFQGNSAPDKSGLPSDRFSAERTGGSVSTLTIQRTQQEDSAVYLCASSSQTSGSLSTDTQYFGPGTRLTVL.

The chain recombines TRBV5-4 with TRBJ2-5, with 10 bases fitting TRBD1. V was clipped by 4 bases and J by 5 bases; unmatched bases: 5. The germline gives CDR1 SGHNT, CDR2 YYREEE (reference sequence). The CDR3 has 14 residues. The CDR3 here is CASSDRGPWETQYF. Here the CDR3 DNA reads TGTGCCAGCAGCGACAGGGGGCCGTGGGAGACCCAGTACTTC.

The V gene is TRBV19, the J gene TRBJ1-5; possibly TRBD1 for D (6 bases). Germline CDR1 LNHDA, CDR2 SQIVND (reference sequence). The CDR3 contains 15 residues. V lost 5 bases and J lost 5, with 16 bases in between. CDR3 bases: TGTGCCAGTAGTCCCCGGGGAGGGGGAGATCAGCCCCAGCATTTT. Translation: CASSPRGGGDQPQHF.

V usage is TRBV18 and J usage is TRBJ2-2, with no clear D. V lost 10 bases, J lost 4 bases, and 19 bases lay in between. Germline lookup yields CDR1 KGHSH and CDR2 LQKENI. The CDR3 contains 15 residues. As DNA, the CDR3 is TGTGCCACCTCCCCCTTCTGGGAAAGCACCGGGGAGCTGTTTTTT. This encodes CATSPFWESTGELFF.